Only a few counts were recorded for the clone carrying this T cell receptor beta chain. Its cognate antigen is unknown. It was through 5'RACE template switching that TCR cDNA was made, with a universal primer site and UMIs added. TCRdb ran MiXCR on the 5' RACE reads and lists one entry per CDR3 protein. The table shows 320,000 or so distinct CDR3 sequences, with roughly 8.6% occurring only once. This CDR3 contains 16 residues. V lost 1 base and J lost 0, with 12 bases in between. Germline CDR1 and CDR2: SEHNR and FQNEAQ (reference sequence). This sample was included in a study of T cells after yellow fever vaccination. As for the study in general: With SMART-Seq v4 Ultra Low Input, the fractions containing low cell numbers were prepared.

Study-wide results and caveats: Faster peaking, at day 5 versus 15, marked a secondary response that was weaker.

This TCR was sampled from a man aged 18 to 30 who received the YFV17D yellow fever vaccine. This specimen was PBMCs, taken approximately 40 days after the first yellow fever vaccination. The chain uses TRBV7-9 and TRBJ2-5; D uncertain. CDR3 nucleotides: TGTGCCAGCAGCTTAGGCCGGGTCCTCCACCAAGAGACCCAGTACTTC. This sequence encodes CASSLGRVLHQETQYF.